What follows describes a single T cell receptor beta chain. Sequencing used immunoSEQ multiplex PCR; TCRdb keeps in-frame clones, though not all of them. The table has 150,000 to 200,000 clones, roughly nine tenths seen once. This sample was included in a study of blood T cell repertoires in COVID-19. Per germline, CDR1 ENHRY and CDR2 SYGVKD. The CDR3 runs 15 residues. The V segment lost 8 bases and the J segment 4 bases; nucleotides outside the gene matches: 6. V usage is TRBV10-3 and J usage is TRBJ2-3, with 13 bases lining up with TRBD2. The receptor comes from a man aged 65 to 79 with active or convalescent COVID-19. Source material: peripheral blood. The CDR3 DNA reads as TGTGCCATCCGGACTAGCGGGGGCTCCTCAGATACGCAGTATTTT. Translating it yields CAIRTSGGSSDTQYF.